This T cell receptor (beta chain) was documented in a study of cytomegalovirus exposure and HLA in healthy donors. PCR was performed using 60 Vbeta and 13 Jbeta primers. Profiled with immunoSEQ multiplex PCR; TCRdb holds only in-frame clones, not every one. The repertoire holds 150,000 to 200,000 clones, with roughly three quarters as singletons. This CDR3 has 20 amino acids. CDR1 is SGHTA, CDR2 FQGTGA, per germline. Trimming shortened V by 0 bases and J by 2 bases, and 25 bases separated the two germline ends. This receptor was identified in a male donor in good health and CMV-seronegative. V usage is TRBV7-3 and J usage is TRBJ1-2; D may be TRBD1 (6 bases). The sample consisted of PBMCs. The CDR3 coding sequence is TGTGCCAGCAGCTTAACCTCAGTCGTGGGACACCCAACGAGCAACTATGGCTACACCTTC. Residues: CASSLTSVVGHPTSNYGYTF.